This T cell receptor beta chain was recorded in a study of blood T cell repertoires in COVID-19. Turning to the study itself: Spain, Italy and the United States supplied samples that represented acute and convalescent COVID-19. Sources were T cells, B-cell-depleted T cells, or PBMCs; the material itself was cDNA or gDNA.

Per the original data handling: Amplification of reference gene primers was used by the study to estimate nucleated cell counts. The protocol was immunoSEQ multiplex PCR, while the TCRdb copy is restricted to in-frame clones and leaves out a portion. V and J calls and clone size are given by that table; D and trimming were obtained from the DNA. The sample shows 25,000 to 30,000 clones, roughly 88% of them seen only once. Germline V gene sequence: CDR1 MRHNA, CDR2 SNTAGT. V was pared by 0 bases and J by 8 bases, with 25 bases between. The CDR3 is 18 amino acids. Sample: peripheral blood. The clonotype was recovered from a woman of 80 years or more with COVID-19, enrolled during active disease. V is TRBV6-4 and J is TRBJ1-1, with D perhaps TRBD1 (6 bases). CDR3 in amino acids: CASSDSGTTGTDELEAFF. In nucleotides, the CDR3 is TGTGCCAGCAGTGACTCCGGCACCACAGGGACCGACGAATTAGAAGCTTTCTTT.